These T cell receptor beta chains were read from a single sample in a study of CD4 T cells in relation to SARS-CoV-2 and coronaviruses. The assay was immunoSEQ multiplex PCR, and TCRdb's table has in-frame clones only and misses some. The repertoire holds about 20,000 clones, with 68% as singletons. These TCRs' antigens remain unknown. The material sequenced was CD4+ T cells from PBMCs, cultured in vitro. The receptors derive from a human donor in good health. CDR3s include the opening cysteine and the closing phenylalanine or tryptophan.

J gene | V gene | CDR3 protein
TRBJ2-3 | TRBV3-1/TRBV3-2 | CASSLLHRGDTQYF
TRBJ2-6 | TRBV12-3/TRBV12-4 | CASSPTGANVLTF
TRBJ1-5 | TRBV7-8 | CASSLEGGAGPQHF
TRBJ1-1 | TRBV12-3/TRBV12-4 | CASTTGARTEAFF
TRBJ1-2 | TRBV19 | CASTDGALGMVRGYTF
TRBJ2-7 | TRBV29-1 | CSVARDESSEQYF
TRBJ2-7 | TRBV18 | CASSHDRALYEQYF
TRBJ2-5 | TRBV27 | CASSLFGQVAATGQETQYF
TRBJ2-1 | TRBV3-1/TRBV3-2 | CASSQDSLPSYNEQFF
TRBJ2-1 | TRBV9 | CASSVGAVYNEQFF
TRBJ2-3 | TRBV14 | CASSQLTDTQYF
TRBJ2-7 | TRBV21-1 | CASSKVRLLEQYF
TRBJ2-7 | TRBV6-6 | CASTAPEALRAYEQYF
TRBJ1-1 | TRBV7-2 | CASSLAGRQDTEAFF
TRBJ2-6 | TRBV11-2 | CASSLTGGAGANVLTF
TRBJ2-5 | TRBV4-1 | CASSPNLGLRQTQYF
TRBJ1-5 | TRBV2 | CASNMGSNQPQHF
TRBJ2-1 | TRBV4-3 | CASSQVLSITEGTITWFF
TRBJ2-3 | TRBV5-1 | CASSLGSGHPTDTQYF
TRBJ2-7 | TRBV3-1/TRBV3-2 | CASSPTTGGAWKNF
TRBJ2-1 | TRBV11-3 | CASSFSGGVGNEQFF
TRBJ2-3 | TRBV5-1 | CASRLAPMGTDTQYF
TRBJ2-5 | TRBV5-1 | CASSLVRGTQETQYF
TRBJ2-3 | TRBV28 | CASSLYSLLKLLPGTQYF
TRBJ1-1 | TRBV7-3 | CASSSGRGEAFF
TRBJ2-7 | TRBV18 | CASSPIGVHEQYF
TRBJ2-5 | TRBV5-1 | CASSWGTVQETQYF
TRBJ1-4 | TRBV28 | CASSLNEKLFF
TRBJ2-7 | TRBV5-6 | CASSSTPRGYEQYF
TRBJ2-7 | TRBV19 | CASSSIKGEVTYEQYF
TRBJ2-3 | TRBV7-2 | CASSFLTPGPLSQYF
TRBJ1-2 | TRBV14 | CASSQDGGAPAYGYTF
TRBJ1-6 | TRBV4-2 | CASSQDRTGQFSYNSPLHF
TRBJ1-1 | TRBV19 | CASSEQGLNTEAFF
TRBJ1-3 | TRBV15 | CATSADRGGGNTIYF
TRBJ2-3 | TRBV19 | CATRLAAGTDTQYF
TRBJ2-2 | TRBV5-6 | CASSLGQGDTGELFF
TRBJ2-7 | TRBV6-5 | CASSLVGGGTYEQYF
TRBJ2-5 | TRBV5-5 | CASSPSLGQGQETQYF
TRBJ1-6 | TRBV25-1 | CASSRSSYNSPLHF
TRBJ2-1 | TRBV5-4 | CASSPGGATYNEQFF
TRBJ1-5 | TRBV5-5 | CASSFRTGDQPQHF
TRBJ2-1 | TRBV6-5 | CASSYSRRLYNEQFF
TRBJ2-2 | TRBV7-8 | CASSFGSSGILELFF
TRBJ2-6 | TRBV5-4 | CASSLDWDSGANVLTF
TRBJ2-1 | TRBV6-2/TRBV6-3 | CASSYSRSSYNEQFF
TRBJ2-7 | TRBV6-6 | CASSSSVPPDYEQYF
TRBJ2-1 | TRBV3-1/TRBV3-2 | CASSRGLAGGNEQFF
TRBJ2-6 | TRBV6-5 | CASRLSGANVLTF